The rows below give T cell receptor beta chains drawn from one sample of a study of neurological immune-mediated disorders. Via MiXCR, TCRdb re-called the 5' RACE reads, giving one row per CDR3 protein. The sample consists of 50,000 or so distinct CDR3 sequences, about 3% of them appearing once. The sequenced sample was PBMCs. These receptors all stem from a man in his forties or fifties with multiple sclerosis. The CDR3 runs from the conserved cysteine through the conserved F or W. D genes are given only for firm matches. A clone size is listed for some rows: how often the clone was seen (once, few, many), or a class if it is expanded.

clone_size j_call d_call v_call cdr3_nt cdr3_aa
- TRBJ2-1 - TRBV6-5 TGTGCCAGCAGTTTGGGGAGTGAGCAGTTCTTC CASSLGSEQFF
many TRBJ2-1 TRBD2 TRBV24-1 TGTGCCACCAGTGATGCCAAGGGTAGCGGGGTTTACAATGAGCAGTTCTTC CATSDAKGSGVYNEQFF
many TRBJ2-7 TRBD1 TRBV6-1 TGTGCCAGCAGTCCGGCCGGGACAGAGCCCTACGAGCAGTACTTC CASSPAGTEPYEQYF
many TRBJ1-1 - TRBV5-1 TGCGCCAGCAGCTTGGGACACACTGAAGCTTTCTTT CASSLGHTEAFF
many TRBJ1-2 - TRBV10-2 TGCGCCAGCAGTGAGCTCAGGGGCCCTCCCATGGGCTACACCTTC CASSELRGPPMGYTF
many TRBJ1-2 TRBD1 TRBV5-1 TGCGCCAGCAGCCTGGGACAGGGGTTAGCTAACTATGGCTACACCTTC CASSLGQGLANYGYTF
few TRBJ1-1 - TRBV5-1 TGCGCCAGCAGCACACAGGGTAACACTGAAGCTTTCTTT CASSTQGNTEAFF
many TRBJ2-7 - TRBV12-3/TRBV12-4 TGTGCCAGCAGTTTCACGCGTAACGAGCAGTACTTC CASSFTRNEQYF
- TRBJ1-4 - TRBV20-1 TGCAGTGCTAGGGGAGCCGGGAGAAGTAATGAAAAACTGTTTTTT CSARGAGRSNEKLFF
many TRBJ1-2 - TRBV20-1 TGCAGTGCTAGAGATCGGGGAACTAACTATGGCTACACCTTC CSARDRGTNYGYTF
many TRBJ2-1 TRBD1 TRBV29-1 TGCAGCGTTGAAGCCGGGACAGGGGGCAATGAGCAGTTCTTC CSVEAGTGGNEQFF
medium-sized TRBJ2-7 TRBD1 TRBV20-1 TGCAGTGCTGGGCTCCGGGACAGGGGGACCGACGAGCAGTACTTC CSAGLRDRGTDEQYF
many TRBJ2-5 - TRBV20-1 TGCAGTGCACAGGGACAACAAGAGACCCAGTACTTC CSAQGQQETQYF
many TRBJ2-1 TRBD2 TRBV6-5 TGTGCCAGCAGTTACTCCGGGACTAGCGGGAATGAGCAGTTCTTC CASSYSGTSGNEQFF
many TRBJ1-2 - TRBV12-3/TRBV12-4 TGTGCCAGCAGTTTCACAGGGTTGGCTGGCTACACCTTC CASSFTGLAGYTF
many TRBJ1-1 - TRBV27 TGTGCCAGCAGTTTAATGGCGAGGACAGAGAACACTGAAGCTTTCTTT CASSLMARTENTEAFF
many TRBJ1-2 - TRBV29-1 TGCAGCGTTGGTGGGTTAAACTATGGCTACACCTTC CSVGGLNYGYTF
few TRBJ2-7 TRBD1 TRBV12-3/TRBV12-4 TGTGCCAGCAGTATCCGGGACAGGGGGCATGAGCAGTACTTC CASSIRDRGHEQYF
many TRBJ2-3 TRBD2 TRBV5-5 TGTGCCAGCAGCTTCGGCGGGGGGAGATATAGCACAGATACGCAGTATTTT CASSFGGGRYSTDTQYF
- TRBJ2-3 - TRBV5-1 TGCGCCAGCAGCACGACTGTGGATACGCAGTATTTT CASSTTVDTQYF
many TRBJ2-3 - TRBV5-1 TGCGCCAGCAGCTTGGGTGGGGCCGGAGCAGATACGCAGTATTTT CASSLGGAGADTQYF
many TRBJ2-3 - TRBV21-1 TGTGCCAGCCGGGCGCAGGGGCGGGGGAGTAGAAATACGCAGTATTTT CASRAQGRGSRNTQYF
few TRBJ2-1 TRBD2 TRBV10-3 TGTGCCATCAGGATAGCGGGGGGGCCGCAAGAGCAGTTCTTC CAIRIAGGPQEQFF
many TRBJ1-5 TRBD1 TRBV3-1 TGTGCCAGCAGCCTGGACAGGGGAAGGCAGCCCCAGAATTTT CASSLDRGRQPQNF
many TRBJ2-7 - TRBV12-3/TRBV12-4 TGTGCCAGCAGTTCTGACAGCTCCTACGAGCAGTACTTC CASSSDSSYEQYF
many TRBJ2-2 - TRBV7-9 TGTGAGAACTCTATACGCGGGGCAAACACCGGGGAGCTGTTTTTT CENSIRGANTGELFF
many TRBJ2-3 - TRBV5-1 TGCGCCAGCAGCTTGGGTCAGGAGTACACAGATACGCAGTATTTT CASSLGQEYTDTQYF
many TRBJ2-7 TRBD2 TRBV11-2 TGTGCCAGCAGCTTAATTCGCGGGGGGGCCTACGAGCAGTACTTC CASSLIRGGAYEQYF
many TRBJ1-5 TRBD1 TRBV6-6 TGTGCCAGCAGTAGGGACAGGGCGTTCCGTCAGCCCCAGCATTTT CASSRDRAFRQPQHF
many TRBJ2-1 - TRBV5-1 TGCGCCAGCAGCTCTCCGAGGGGGACTGACTCCTACAATGAGCAGTTCTTC CASSSPRGTDSYNEQFF
many TRBJ2-3 - TRBV7-2 TGTGCCAGCAGCCGAGGGAACAGGTTCACAGATACGCAGTATTTT CASSRGNRFTDTQYF
many TRBJ2-1 - TRBV20-1 TGCAGTGCTAGAGACCAAACCACCGGGGGGCGAGTGAATGAGCAGTTCTTC CSARDQTTGGRVNEQFF
many TRBJ1-5 - TRBV3-1 TGTGCCAGCAGCCAAGGGATCGGGTTGAGTCAGCCCCAGAATTTT CASSQGIGLSQPQNF
many TRBJ2-3 - TRBV7-6 TGTGCCAGCAGCTTATATTCTACGGAAACAGATACGCAGTATTTT CASSLYSTETDTQYF